The 10 T cell receptor beta chains reported below all come from one sample, sequenced in a study of CD8+CD57+ T cells in acquired aplastic anemia listed by TCRdb under 2018. Flow cytometry had shown CD8+CD57+ cell expansion in the patients selected for sequencing. TCRdb names Illumina HiSeq 2000 as the instrument used. Profiling of TCR beta VDJ combinations and CDR3 sequences used genomic DNA as the template. The public reads were reanalyzed by TCRdb: fastp trimming at Q25, MiXCR alignment, in-frame beta chains only. Rows are combined by CDR3 protein, so each entry shows the most common genes and DNA. The sample table shows fewer than 200,000 distinct CDR3 sequences, and over 55% are seen once. Under 60% of the sample is in the top ten clones. Material for sequencing was sorted CD4+, CD8+, or CD8+CD57+ T cells (not recorded which) from PBMCs. These receptors came from a human donor with aplastic anemia.

This chain uses TRBV20-1 with TRBJ1-1, with D hard to call. This CDR3 region has 11 residues. Germline values: CDR1 DFQATT, CDR2 SNEGSKA (reference sequence). CDR3 DNA: TGCATTGGGATTCGTAACACTGAAGCTTTCTTT. Protein product: CIGIRNTEAFF.

V and J are TRBV7-9 and TRBJ2-7, with 10 bases that match TRBD2. Per germline, CDR1 SEHNR and CDR2 FQNEAQ (reference sequence). The CDR3 has 16 residues. V was pared by 5 bases and J by 1 base, with 8 bases of the junction left unmatched. The CDR3 region has the DNA TGTGCCAGCAGCGAATCAGTTAGCGGGGGGTCCTACGAGCAGTACTTC. Translation gives CASSESVSGGSYEQYF.

The genes are TRBV12-3 or TRBV12-4 and TRBJ1-2; D call uncertain. The germline V and J ends were trimmed by 3 bases and 7 bases, with 9 bases remaining between them. The CDR3 is 12 residues long. The CDR3 DNA sequence: TGTGCCAGCAGTTTCCGCCGAGGTGGCTACACCTTC. Its translation is CASSFRRGGYTF.

J is TRBJ2-2 and V is TRBV29-1; D may be TRBD1 (5 bases). The CDR3 is 13 residues long. The germline V gene encodes CDR1 SQVTM and CDR2 ANQGSEA. V lost 4 bases and J lost 5, with 11 bases in between. CDR3 amino acids: CSVAQGLTGELFF. The CDR3 DNA sequence: TGCAGCGTTGCCCAGGGCTTGACCGGGGAGCTGTTTTTT.

The rearrangement links TRBV28 to TRBJ2-7, with D hard to call. Germline V gene data show CDR1 as MDHEN and CDR2 as SYDVKM. The CDR3 is made up of 10 amino acids. V shed 5 bases and J shed 6 bases, with 5 bases lying between them. The CDR3 DNA reads as TGTGCCAGCAGTGCCTCCGAGCAGTACTTC. It specifies CASSASEQYF.

Only one count was recorded for this clonotype. V usage is TRBV10-3 and J usage is TRBJ1-1; the match to TRBD1 covers 7 bases. Germline trimming cut 10 bases from V and 0 bases from J; bases unmatched to any gene: 5. The CDR3 is made up of 13 amino acids. Germline V gene data show CDR1 as ENHRY and CDR2 as SYGVKD. The CDR3 spells CATQTGMNTEAFF. DNA of the CDR3: TGTGCCACCCAGACAGGGATGAACACTGAAGCTTTCTTT.

In the case of this clonotype: Lacking the conserved final phenylalanine or tryptophan, this CDR3 likely reflects a read error. V usage is TRBV7-8 and J usage is TRBJ1-2; a weak D match, TRBD1 (6 bases). V dropped 9 bases and J dropped 6 bases, with 20 bases sitting between them. Germline-derived CDR1 and CDR2 are SGHVS and FQNEAQ. The CDR3 has 14 amino acids. CDR3 in DNA: TGTGCCAGTAGCAACGGACAGTGGGCGAATGGCTACACCTAC. Translating gives CASSNGQWANGYTY.

The rearrangement uses TRBV19 and TRBJ2-2; D is unresolved. From germline, CDR1 is LNHDA and CDR2 SQIVND (reference sequence). The CDR3 contains 14 residues. V lost 3 bases and J 14 bases, leaving 19 bases between the germline ends. The CDR3 protein is CASSIVPLGEKLFF. The CDR3 coding sequence is TGTGCCAGTAGTATCGTCCCTTTGGGTGAGAAACTGTTTTTT.

This clonotype showed up just a few times. One junction end does not reproduce the germline sequence, and a read error may be involved. The chain joins TRBV6-9 to TRBJ2-3; D not resolved. The CDR3 extends over 14 amino acids. Germline V gene data show CDR1 as MNHGY and CDR2 as SVAAGI. CDR3 sequence (DNA): TGTGCCATCAGTGAATCGGTTGGCACAGATACGCAGTATTTT. Protein sequence: CAISESVGTDTQYF.

This chain uses TRBV15 with TRBJ2-1; 8 bases match TRBD2. The V and J ends lost 0 bases and 4 bases, in that order; junction bases with no gene match: 5. CDR1 LNHNV and CDR2 YYDKDF come from the germline V gene (reference sequence). This CDR3 has 16 amino acids. The CDR3 bases are TGTGCCACCAGCAGAGACCCCAGCGGGGGTTACAATGAGCAGTTCTTC. It is translated as CATSRDPSGGYNEQFF.